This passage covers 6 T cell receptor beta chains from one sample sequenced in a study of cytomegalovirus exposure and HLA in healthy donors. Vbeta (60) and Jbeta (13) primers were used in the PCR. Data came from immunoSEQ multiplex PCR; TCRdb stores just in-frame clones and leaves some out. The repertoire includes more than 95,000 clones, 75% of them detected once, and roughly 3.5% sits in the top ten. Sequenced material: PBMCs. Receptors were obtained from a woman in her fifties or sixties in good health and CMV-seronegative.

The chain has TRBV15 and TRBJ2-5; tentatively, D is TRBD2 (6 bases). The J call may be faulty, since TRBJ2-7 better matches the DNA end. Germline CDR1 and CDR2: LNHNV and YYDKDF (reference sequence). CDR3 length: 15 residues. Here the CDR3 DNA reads TGTGCCACCAGCGGCCCCGGGAGCACCCCCTACGAGCAGTACTTC. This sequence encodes CATSGPGSTPYEQYF.

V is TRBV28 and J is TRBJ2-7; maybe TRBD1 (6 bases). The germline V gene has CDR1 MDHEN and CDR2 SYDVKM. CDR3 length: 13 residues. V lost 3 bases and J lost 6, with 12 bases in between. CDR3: CASSFLGAPEQYF. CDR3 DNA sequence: TGTGCCAGCAGTTTTCTGGGGGCACCCGAGCAGTACTTC. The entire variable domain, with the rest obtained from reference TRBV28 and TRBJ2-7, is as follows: DVKVTQSSRYLVKRTGEKVFLECVQDMDHENMFWYRQDPGLGLRLIYFSYDVKMKEKGDIPEGYSVSREKKERFSLILESASTNQTSMYLCASSFLGAPEQYFGPGTRLTVT.

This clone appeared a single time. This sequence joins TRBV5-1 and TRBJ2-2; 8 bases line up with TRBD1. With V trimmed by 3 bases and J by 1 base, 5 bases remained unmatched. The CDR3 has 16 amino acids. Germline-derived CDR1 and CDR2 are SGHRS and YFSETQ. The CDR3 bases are TGCGCCAGCAGCTCTCTAGGGACAGGGAACACCGGGGAGCTGTTTTTT. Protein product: CASSSLGTGNTGELFF.

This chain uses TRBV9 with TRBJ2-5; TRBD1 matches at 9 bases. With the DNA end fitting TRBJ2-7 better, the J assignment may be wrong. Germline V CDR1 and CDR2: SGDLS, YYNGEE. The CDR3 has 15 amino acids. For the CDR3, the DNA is TGTGCCAGCAGCATACAGGGGGCGGCTTCCCACGAGCAGTACTTC. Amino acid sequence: CASSIQGAASHEQYF.

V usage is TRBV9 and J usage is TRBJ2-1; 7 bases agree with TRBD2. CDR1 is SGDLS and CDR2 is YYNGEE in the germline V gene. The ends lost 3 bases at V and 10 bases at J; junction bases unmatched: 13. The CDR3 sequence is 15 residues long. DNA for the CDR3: TGTGCCAGCAGCGCCACAGCGGGGTCCGGGAAAGAGCAGTTCTTC. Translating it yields CASSATAGSGKEQFF.

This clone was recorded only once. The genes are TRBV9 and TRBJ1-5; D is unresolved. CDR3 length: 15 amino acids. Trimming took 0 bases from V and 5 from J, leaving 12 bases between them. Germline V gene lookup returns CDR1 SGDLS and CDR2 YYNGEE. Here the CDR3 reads CASSVGAEIYQPQHF. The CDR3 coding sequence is TGTGCCAGCAGCGTAGGGGCAGAGATTTATCAGCCCCAGCATTTT.